The 13 T cell receptor beta chains presented below share a single source sample, sequenced in a study of tissue T cells after allogeneic stem cell transplantation. The time point here: mouse harvest day 7 after allogeneic transplant. Mouse grafts combined 10^7 T-cell-depleted bone marrow cells with 10^6 splenic CD5+ T cells. Data came from immunoSEQ multiplex PCR; TCRdb stores just in-frame clones and leaves some out. The data contain fewer than 1,300 clones, around three fifths of them singletons. Sequenced: liver tissue. The receptors were gathered from a female BALB/c mouse given C57BL/6 T cells with graft-versus-host disease after an allogeneic hematopoietic cell transplant.

On this clone itself: The listed genes are named as in mouse. The read ends 1 residue shy of where the CDR3 ends; the end is completed using the germline J gene. The V gene is TRBV19, the J gene TRBJ1-6; weak D call: TRBD1 (5 bases). TRBJ1-6 belongs to the ORF category, with a function that is uncertain. This CDR3 is built from 13 residues. Per the germline V gene, CDR1 is FNHDT and CDR2 is SITEND (reference sequence). Trimming took 4 bases from V and 4 from J, leaving 6 bases between them. The CDR3: CASSRQYNSPLYF. Partial CDR3 DNA: TGTGCCAGCAGTCGACAGTATAATTCGCCCCTCTAC.

As concerns this clone: Germline and genes here are mouse. Read coverage stops 1 residue before the CDR3 terminus; the germline J gene supplies the remainder. The chain uses TRBV13-2 and TRBJ2-4; D is ambiguous. CDR1 and CDR2 from the germline V gene are NNHNN and SYGAGS (reference sequence). V was shortened by 0 bases and J by 5 bases, with 7 bases between the two germline ends. The CDR3 consists of 13 residues. CDR3 amino acids: CASGDADVNTLYF. CDR3 DNA (partial): TGTGCCAGCGGTGATGCCGACGTAAACACCTTGTAC.

As regards this clone: Mouse names are used for the genes. The sequenced fragment ends 1 residue before the CDR3 boundary, so the rest is inferred from the germline J gene. The chain couples TRBV2 to TRBJ1-2; a possible D gene is TRBD1 (6 bases). The CDR3 covers 16 residues. CDR1 is LGHNA, CDR2 YSYQKL, per germline. V dropped 0 bases and J dropped 4 bases, with 15 bases sitting between them. The part of the CDR3 DNA that was read is TGTGCCAGCAGCCAAGACCCCCACGGGGGCGGCTCCGACTACACC. It specifies CASSQDPHGGGSDYT. The entire CDR3 protein reads CASSQDPHGGGSDYTF. Combining the CDR3 with reference TRBV2 and TRBJ1-2 gives the whole variable domain DPKIIQKPKYLVAVTGSEKILICEQYLGHNAMYWYRQSAKKPLEFMFSYSYQKLMDNQTASSRFQPQSSKKNHLDLQITALKPDDSATYFCASSQDPHGGGSDYTFGSGTRLLVI.

Of note for this clone: Gene names and germline match the mouse. The missing CDR3 end, 1 residue past where the read stops, is filled in from the germline J gene. The V call is TRBV14, the J call TRBJ2-5; D not certain. V was shortened by 5 bases and J by 2 bases, with 9 bases between the two germline ends. CDR3 size: 13 residues. Germline V CDR1 and CDR2: SGHDT, FRDEAV. Partial CDR3 DNA: TGTGCCAGCAGCACCCGACGCCAAGACACCCAGTAC. Translating gives CASSTRRQDTQY. The whole CDR3 protein is CASSTRRQDTQYF.

A remark on this clone: Genes and germline come from the mouse. CDR3 DNA (partial): TGTGCAAGCAGCCCCTTTTATGAACAGTAC. Amino acid sequence: CASSPFYEQY. The CDR3, in full, reads CASSPFYEQYF. The chain uses TRBV16 and TRBJ2-7; D gene uncertain. The read terminates 1 residue ahead of where the CDR3 ends, so the germline J gene completes it. Germline V gene sequence: CDR1 SGHSA, CDR2 FRNQAP. Trimming shortened V by 5 bases and J by 4 bases, and 6 bases separated the two germline ends. The CDR3 covers 11 residues. Full variable domain (missing parts from reference TRBV16 and TRBJ2-7): NAGVIQTPRHKVTGKGQEATLWCEPISGHSAVFWYRQTIVQGLEFLTYFRNQAPIDDSGMPKERFSAQMPNQSHSTLKIQSTQPQDSAVYLCASSPFYEQYFGPGTRLTVL.

A note on this clone: Gene names refer to mouse genes. With the read ending 1 residue before the CDR3 end, the germline J gene is used to fill in that end. J is TRBJ2-5 and V is TRBV14; 9 nucleotides line up with TRBD2. CDR3 size: 15 residues. Per the germline V gene, CDR1 is SGHDT and CDR2 is FRDEAV. Trimming removed 2 bases from V and 0 bases from J; junction bases left unmatched: 1. The CDR3 region is CASSLWGGNQDTQYF. CDR3 DNA, as far as it was read: TGTGCCAGCAGTTTATGGGGGGGCAACCAAGACACCCAGTAC.

This clone has a handful of counts. The genes and germline here are from mouse. With the read ending 1 residue before the CDR3 end, the germline J gene is used to fill in that end. The V call is TRBV4, the J call TRBJ2-3, with D possibly TRBD2 on 7 matching bases. Trimming shortened V by 4 bases and J by 0 bases, and 8 bases separated the two germline ends. Per the germline V gene, CDR1 is LGHDT and CDR2 is YNNKQL (reference sequence). The CDR3 totals 14 residues. CDR3 sequence reads: CASSWGASAETLYF. The CDR3 bases that were read are TGTGCCAGCAGCTGGGGGGCTAGTGCAGAAACGCTGTAT.

About this clone itself: Gene names are the mouse ones. The observed sequence ends 1 residue before the CDR3 terminus, with the missing tail filled in from the germline J gene. This chain connects TRBV1 to TRBJ2-5, with a weak D call TRBD1 (6 bases). The germline CDR1 and CDR2 sequences are NSQYPW and LRSPGD (reference sequence). Trimming pared 3 bases from V and 3 bases from J, leaving 10 bases between. CDR3 length equals 14 residues. CDR3 amino acids: CTCSAGHSQDTQYF. Incomplete CDR3 DNA: TGCACCTGCAGTGCGGGACATAGTCAAGACACCCAGTAC.

In this sample, this clone turned up once. Mouse gene names and germline throughout. The sequenced fragment ends 1 residue before the CDR3 boundary, so the rest is inferred from the germline J gene. V gene TRBV5 combines with J gene TRBJ2-3; either TRBD1 or TRBD2 may supply D (6 bases each). Germline V gene data show CDR1 as LGHNA and CDR2 as YNLKQL (reference sequence). The CDR3 covers 15 residues. V was clipped by 0 bases and J by 2 bases, with 9 bases between them. CDR3 DNA, as far as it was read: TGTGCCAGCAGCCAAGAAAGGGGGGTTGCAGAAACGCTGTAT. This sequence encodes CASSQERGVAETLY. The full-length CDR3 reads as CASSQERGVAETLYF.

Concerning this clone itself: The genes are named according to mouse. The CDR3 extends 1 residue past the end of the read, so its final part is completed from the germline J gene. The genes are TRBV13-3 and TRBJ1-1; D gene unclear. The V end lost 0 bases, the J end lost 0 bases, and 6 bases lay between the germline ends. The CDR3 runs 14 residues. Germline CDR1 and CDR2: NNHDY and SYVADS. The CDR3 loop is CASSDARQNTEVFF. The sequenced CDR3 bases are TGTGCCAGCAGTGATGCCCGACAGAACACAGAAGTCTTC.

With regard to this clone: Genes and germline come from the mouse. The CDR3 extends 1 residue past the end of the read, so its final part is completed from the germline J gene. The genes are TRBV12-1 and TRBJ2-7; maybe TRBD1 (5 bases). This CDR3 has 14 residues. Germline-derived CDR1 and CDR2 are SGHSN and HYEKVE. Trimming shortened V by 0 bases and J by 7 bases, and 15 bases separated the two germline ends. Incomplete CDR3 DNA: TGTGCCAGCTCTCTCGATGGGAAGGGGTGGGAACAGTAC. Amino acids: CASSLDGKGWEQY. The entire CDR3 protein is CASSLDGKGWEQYF.

A note on this clone: Gene and germline names: mouse. The read ends 1 residue shy of where the CDR3 ends; the end is completed using the germline J gene. The J gene is TRBJ2-2, the V gene TRBV2; possible D gene TRBD1, 6 bases. The CDR3 runs to 15 residues. Germline assignment: CDR1 LGHNA and CDR2 YSYQKL. The ends were cut back, 4 bases at V and 1 base at J, with 10 bases in the middle. The sequenced part of the CDR3 DNA is TGTGCCAGCAGCCTTGACAGGAGAAACACCGGGCAGCTCTAC. Translating it yields CASSLDRRNTGQLY. From start to end, the CDR3 is CASSLDRRNTGQLYF.

As to this clone: The gene names here belong to mouse. The read ends 1 residue shy of where the CDR3 ends; the end is completed using the germline J gene. The rearrangement uses TRBV26 and TRBJ1-1; D is undetermined. The germline CDR1 and CDR2 sequences are KGHPV and FQNQEV (reference sequence). Trimming left V 3 bases short and J 2 bases short, with 7 bases between. The CDR3 totals 13 residues. Incomplete CDR3 DNA: TGTGCCAGCAGTCTCACCCCCAACACAGAAGTCTTC. Amino acid sequence: CASSLTPNTEVF. The full CDR3 reads CASSLTPNTEVFF.